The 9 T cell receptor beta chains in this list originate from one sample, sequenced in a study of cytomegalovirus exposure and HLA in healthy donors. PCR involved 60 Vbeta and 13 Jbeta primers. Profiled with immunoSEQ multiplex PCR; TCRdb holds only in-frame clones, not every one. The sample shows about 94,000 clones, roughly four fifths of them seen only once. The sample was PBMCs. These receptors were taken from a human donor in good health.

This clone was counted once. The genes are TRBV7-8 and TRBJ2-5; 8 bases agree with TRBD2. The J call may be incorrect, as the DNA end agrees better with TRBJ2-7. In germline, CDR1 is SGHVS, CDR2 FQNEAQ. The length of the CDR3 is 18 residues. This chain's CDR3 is CASSVNRVRGRMAYEQYF. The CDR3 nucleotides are TGTGCCAGCAGCGTTAACAGGGTCCGCGGGAGGATGGCCTACGAGCAGTACTTC.

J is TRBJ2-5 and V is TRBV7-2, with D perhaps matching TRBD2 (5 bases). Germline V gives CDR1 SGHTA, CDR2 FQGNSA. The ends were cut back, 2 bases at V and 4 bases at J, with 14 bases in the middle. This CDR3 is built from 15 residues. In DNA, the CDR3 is TGTGCCAGCAGCTTATCTAGCAGGCGGGCAGAGACCCAGTACTTC. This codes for CASSLSSRRAETQYF.

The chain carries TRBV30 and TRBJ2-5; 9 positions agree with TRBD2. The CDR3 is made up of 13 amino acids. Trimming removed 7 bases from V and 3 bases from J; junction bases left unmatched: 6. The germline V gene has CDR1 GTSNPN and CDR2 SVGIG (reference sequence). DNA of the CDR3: TGTGCCTCGGATTTAGCGGGGGAAGAGACCCAGTACTTC. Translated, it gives CASDLAGEETQYF.

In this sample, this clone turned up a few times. The CDR3 nucleotides are TGTGCCAGCAGCTCCGGACTAGCGGGAGGGCCGGCCGGGGAGCTGTTTTTT. This sequence encodes CASSSGLAGGPAGELFF. The chain carries TRBV11-3 and TRBJ2-2; 15 nucleotides match TRBD2. Germline assignment: CDR1 SGHNT and CDR2 YENEEA. J was trimmed by 6 bases and V by 4 bases; bases with no gene match: 6. This CDR3 has 17 residues.

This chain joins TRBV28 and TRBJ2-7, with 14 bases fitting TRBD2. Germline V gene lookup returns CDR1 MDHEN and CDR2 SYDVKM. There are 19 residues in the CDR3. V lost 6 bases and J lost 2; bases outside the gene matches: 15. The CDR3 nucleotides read TGTGCCAGCAGCACCCCCCCGGGACTAGCGGGAGTAGGGGCCTACGAGCAGTACTTC. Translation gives CASSTPPGLAGVGAYEQYF.

The CDR3 region is CAITPGGEQYF. In nucleotides, the CDR3 is TGTGCCATCACTCCCGGGGGTGAGCAGTACTTC. This chain joins TRBV10-3 and TRBJ2-7; D is possibly TRBD2 (6 bases). The CDR3 loop spans 11 amino acids. Germline V gene lookup returns CDR1 ENHRY and CDR2 SYGVKD. The V gene lost 7 bases and the J gene lost 7 bases, with 11 bases spanning the gap.

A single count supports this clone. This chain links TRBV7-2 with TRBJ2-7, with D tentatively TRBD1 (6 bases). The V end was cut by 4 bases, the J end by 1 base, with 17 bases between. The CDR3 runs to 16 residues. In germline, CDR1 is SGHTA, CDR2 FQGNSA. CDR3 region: CASSYGDRLSSYEQYF. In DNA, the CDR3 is TGTGCCAGCAGCTATGGTGACAGGCTATCTTCCTACGAGCAGTACTTC.

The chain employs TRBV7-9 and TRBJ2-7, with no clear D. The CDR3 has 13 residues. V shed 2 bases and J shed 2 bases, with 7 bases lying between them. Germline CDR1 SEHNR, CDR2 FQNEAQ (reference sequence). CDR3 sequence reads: CASSLTPAYEQYF. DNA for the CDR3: TGTGCCAGCAGCTTAACTCCTGCCTACGAGCAGTACTTC.

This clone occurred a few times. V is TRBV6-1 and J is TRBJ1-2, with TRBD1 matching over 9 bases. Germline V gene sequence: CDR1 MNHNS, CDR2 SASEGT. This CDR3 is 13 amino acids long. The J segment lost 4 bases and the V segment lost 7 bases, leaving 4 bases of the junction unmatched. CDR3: CASTKDRGYGYTF. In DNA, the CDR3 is TGTGCCAGCACTAAGGACAGGGGCTATGGCTACACCTTC.